The present T cell receptor beta chain was sequenced within a study of T cell responses to AZD1222 COVID-19 vaccine. Whole-study findings and limits: Dominant CD4 TCR responses targeted spike regions 160-218 and 743-854. AZD1222 recipients seropositive at baseline numbered only five to seven.

Clones were sequenced by immunoSEQ multiplex PCR, and TCRdb holds only the in-frame ones, with some missing. The sample holds around 130,000 clones, around 87% seen once. CDR1 is LNHDA and CDR2 is SQIVND in the germline V gene (reference sequence). The CDR3 is 13 amino acids. Trimming took 1 base from V and 1 from J, leaving 5 bases between them. Details on this clone: What it binds is not known.

This receptor was identified in an adult in good health. The chain employs TRBV19 and TRBJ2-7; D call uncertain. The specimen was peripheral blood, collected on day 0 of AZD1222 vaccination. The CDR3 sequence: CASSIVGSYEQYF. The DNA for the CDR3 is TGTGCCAGTAGTATAGTCGGATCCTACGAGCAGTACTTC.